These 27 T cell receptor beta chains came from one sample sequenced in a study of blood T cell repertoires in COVID-19. TCRdb keeps only in-frame clones here, not all; method: immunoSEQ multiplex PCR. Of about 180,000 clones listed, around 88% are singletons. What was sequenced was peripheral blood. These TCRs come from a woman aged 30 to 39 with acute or convalescent COVID-19.

V and J are TRBV5-4 and TRBJ1-2; D remains ambiguous. Between the trimmed V and J ends, which lost 2 bases and 5 bases, there was a span of 22 bases. This CDR3 contains 17 residues. The germline V gene encodes CDR1 SGHNT and CDR2 YYREEE (reference sequence). The CDR3 loop reads CASSLASGGPSRYGYTF. The CDR3 nucleotides read TGTGCCAGCAGCTTAGCTTCGGGAGGGCCGTCTCGTTATGGCTACACCTTC.

This chain joins TRBV7-2 and TRBJ2-5, with 7 bases that match TRBD2. Per the germline V gene, CDR1 is SGHTA and CDR2 is FQGNSA. Unmatched junction bases numbered 10, after V lost 4 bases and J lost 5 bases. The CDR3 runs to 15 residues. The CDR3: CASSWQRGEGETQYF. The CDR3 bases are TGTGCCAGCAGCTGGCAGCGGGGCGAAGGGGAGACCCAGTACTTC.

The chain links TRBV5-1 to TRBJ1-4; 7 bases fit TRBD1. CDR3 length: 16 amino acids. Unmatched junction bases numbered 17, after V lost 7 bases and J lost 8 bases. CDR1 and CDR2 (germline): SGHRS, YFSETQ. The CDR3 nucleotides read TGCGCCAGCTCGACGGGGGACAGTCGTCTTCGGGAAAAACTGTTTTTT. It translates to CASSTGDSRLREKLFF.

The J gene is TRBJ1-4, the V gene TRBV7-2, with 8 bases that match TRBD1. The CDR3 extends over 15 amino acids. Germline values: CDR1 SGHTA, CDR2 FQGNSA. V gave up 6 bases and J gave up 6 bases; unmatched junction bases: 9. CDR3 loop: CASRQRTGRHEKLFF. Written as DNA, the CDR3 is TGTGCCAGCAGGCAAAGGACAGGGAGGCATGAAAAACTGTTTTTT.

The chain uses TRBV27 and TRBJ2-3; 10 nucleotides line up with TRBD2. The CDR3 loop spans 14 amino acids. The trim removed 3 bases at V and 12 bases at J, leaving 9 bases unmatched. Germline CDR1 MNHEY, CDR2 SMNVEV (reference sequence). CDR3 coding DNA: TGTGCCAGCAGTTTTTCAGCGGGAGGGTTTGTTCAGTATTTT. Translating it yields CASSFSAGGFVQYF.

This clone has more than one count but fewer than ten. This sequence joins TRBV12-3 or TRBV12-4 and TRBJ1-2; 7 nucleotides line up with TRBD1. V shed 4 bases and J 8 bases; nucleotides not matched to a gene: 7. The length of the CDR3 is 13 residues. The CDR3 coding sequence is TGTGCCAGCAGTTCCGGGACAGAAAAAGGCTACACCTTC. It yields the protein CASSSGTEKGYTF.

This CDR3 reads CASRWGAGGDEKLFF. The DNA for the CDR3 is TGCGCCAGCCGTTGGGGGGCAGGGGGCGATGAAAAACTGTTTTTT. The J gene is TRBJ1-4, the V gene TRBV5-1, with 8 bases identical to TRBD1. The V gene end was trimmed by 7 bases and the J gene end by 6 bases; junction bases not matched to a gene: 11. CDR1 and CDR2 from the germline V gene are SGHRS and YFSETQ. The CDR3 has 15 residues.

The rearrangement links TRBV11-1 to TRBJ1-4; TRBD1 might be the D (5 bases). The CDR3 is made up of 13 amino acids. Germline assignment: CDR1 SGHAT and CDR2 FQDESV (reference sequence). V was trimmed by 7 bases and J by 4 bases, leaving 10 bases between them. The CDR3 here is CASTKGNNEKLFF. The DNA of the CDR3 is TGTGCCAGCACCAAGGGGAATAATGAAAAACTGTTTTTT.

The chain recombines TRBV10-3 with TRBJ2-5; tentatively, D is TRBD2 (6 bases). CDR1 is ENHRY, CDR2 SYGVKD, per germline. Trimming took 8 bases from V and 2 from J, leaving 15 bases between them. CDR3 length equals 14 residues. In DNA form, the CDR3 reads TGTGCCATCGGGTTACCGGGGGAACAAGAGACCCAGTACTTC. It specifies CAIGLPGEQETQYF.

V and J are TRBV6-6 and TRBJ2-7; TRBD2 aligns across 7 bases. V shed 4 bases and J 2 bases; nucleotides not matched to a gene: 2. Germline V gene lookup returns CDR1 MNHNY and CDR2 SVGAGI (reference sequence). The CDR3 sequence is 13 residues long. CDR3 residues: CASSSLAAYEQYF. In DNA form, the CDR3 reads TGTGCCAGCAGTTCCCTAGCGGCCTACGAGCAGTACTTC.

The chain combines TRBV30 with TRBJ2-2; maybe TRBD1 (6 bases). The CDR3 contains 14 residues. V lost 4 bases, J lost 0 bases, and 9 bases lay in between. The germline V gene has CDR1 GTSNPN and CDR2 SVGIG (reference sequence). In DNA form, the CDR3 reads TGTGCCTGGACCAGGGGCCCGAACACCGGGGAGCTGTTTTTT. It translates to CAWTRGPNTGELFF.

The gene calls are TRBV28 and TRBJ2-1, with 7 bases fitting TRBD1. From germline, CDR1 is MDHEN and CDR2 SYDVKM. CDR3 length: 15 residues. V shed 5 bases, J shed 4 bases, and the junction held 8 bases outside the gene matches. The CDR3 region is CASSIPGTEYNEQFF. Written as DNA, the CDR3 is TGTGCCAGCAGTATCCCTGGGACAGAGTACAATGAGCAGTTCTTC.

The chain uses TRBV28 and TRBJ2-1, with D maybe TRBD2 (5 bases). From germline, CDR1 is MDHEN and CDR2 SYDVKM. With 2 bases removed from V and 5 bases from J, the gap between germline ends came to 13 bases. CDR3 size: 15 residues. CDR3 residues: CASSLSSAGNNEQFF. The CDR3 DNA reads TGTGCCAGCAGTTTAAGTTCGGCGGGCAACAATGAGCAGTTCTTC.

CDR3 sequence: CASSIWGQGWNYGYTF. The DNA of the CDR3 is TGTGCCAGTAGTATTTGGGGACAGGGATGGAACTATGGCTACACCTTC. This chain uses TRBV19 with TRBJ1-2; TRBD1 aligns across 9 bases. CDR3 size: 16 residues. CDR1 and CDR2 (germline): LNHDA, SQIVND (reference sequence). With V trimmed by 3 bases and J by 2 bases, 7 bases remained unmatched.

The rearrangement joins TRBV2 to TRBJ2-1, with 9 bases that match TRBD2. The V gene's germline CDR1 is SNHLY and CDR2 FYNNEI. Losses at the gene ends were 6 bases for V and 4 bases for J; bases not matched to a gene: 10. The CDR3 loop spans 16 amino acids. The CDR3 spells CASSGPQAGGYNEQFF. The CDR3 bases are TGTGCCAGCAGCGGACCCCAAGCGGGAGGATACAATGAGCAGTTCTTC.

V gene TRBV19 combines with J gene TRBJ2-3; D is uncertain. Germline V gene lookup returns CDR1 LNHDA and CDR2 SQIVND (reference sequence). CDR3 length: 16 amino acids. V shed 5 bases and J shed 2 bases, with 17 bases lying between them. The CDR3 sequence: CASSPVSGSYTDTQYF. As DNA, the CDR3 is TGTGCCAGTAGTCCCGTCTCCGGGTCTTACACAGATACGCAGTATTTT.

This rearrangement joins TRBV7-8 to TRBJ1-6; 10 positions match TRBD1. Trimming removed 4 bases from V and 11 bases from J; junction bases left unmatched: 5. The CDR3 sequence is 14 residues long. Germline values: CDR1 SGHVS, CDR2 FQNEAQ. This chain's CDR3 is CASSYPTGGTPLHF. The CDR3 region has the DNA TGTGCCAGCAGCTACCCGACAGGGGGCACACCCCTCCACTTT.

The chain recombines TRBV29-1 with TRBJ2-1; D is uncertain. Germline-derived CDR1 and CDR2 are SQVTM and ANQGSEA. This CDR3 is 13 amino acids long. The germline V and J ends were trimmed by 2 bases and 6 bases, with 11 bases remaining between them. CDR3: CSVEPFRGNEQFF. The CDR3 DNA is TGCAGCGTTGAACCCTTCCGCGGCAATGAGCAGTTCTTC.

The table lists this clone with a count of one. The V gene is TRBV25-1, the J gene TRBJ1-4; possible D gene TRBD1, 5 bases. Trimming removed 7 bases at V and 10 bases at J, with 13 bases between. CDR3 length: 12 residues. CDR1 is MGHDK, CDR2 SYGVNS, per germline. The CDR3 here is CASKGAPGKLFF. Here the CDR3 DNA reads TGTGCCAGCAAAGGGGCACCGGGAAAACTGTTTTTT.

The J gene is TRBJ2-2, the V gene TRBV6-5; TRBD1 might be the D (6 bases). Trimming pared 11 bases from V and 4 bases from J, leaving 11 bases between. The CDR3 spans 12 residues. Germline V gene lookup returns CDR1 MNHEY and CDR2 SVGAGI. The CDR3 spells CAGDTGTGELFF. The CDR3 DNA reads TGTGCCGGGGACACGGGCACCGGGGAGCTGTTTTTT.

V is TRBV27 and J is TRBJ1-5, with D perhaps matching TRBD1 (6 bases). The CDR3 consists of 15 residues. With 2 bases removed from V and 10 bases from J, the gap between germline ends came to 18 bases. Germline lookup yields CDR1 MNHEY and CDR2 SMNVEV (reference sequence). The DNA of the CDR3 is TGTGCCAGCAGTTTACAAGGACAGAGGGGCCATCCCCAGCATTTT. It codes for CASSLQGQRGHPQHF.

The CDR3 region has the DNA TGTGCCAGCAGCGGGGCGGAGGGATACTATGGCTACACCTTC. As protein: CASSGAEGYYGYTF. The chain combines TRBV5-8 with TRBJ1-2; D is possibly TRBD1 (5 bases). This CDR3 spans 14 amino acids. In germline, CDR1 is SGHTS, CDR2 YDEGEE. Trimming took off 4 bases at V and 3 bases at J, with 13 bases between the two ends.

The count of this clone is one. The CDR3 spells CASSSDPGNSPLHF. CDR3 DNA: TGCGCCAGCAGCTCAGACCCGGGAAATTCACCCCTCCACTTT. The chain combines TRBV5-1 with TRBJ1-6; unclear D gene. The germline V and J ends were trimmed by 3 bases and 7 bases, with 11 bases remaining between them. Germline CDR1 and CDR2: SGHRS and YFSETQ. The CDR3 sequence is 14 residues long.

This clone was detected only a few times. The chain joins TRBV9 to TRBJ2-2, with 7 bases matching TRBD1. The CDR3 sequence is 14 residues long. The germline V gene has CDR1 SGDLS and CDR2 YYNGEE. Trimming cost V 9 bases and J 4 bases; bases outside gene matches: 9. The CDR3 DNA sequence: TGTGCCACCCGACAGGGCCCGAGCACCGGGGAGCTGTTTTTT. Protein: CATRQGPSTGELFF.

The chain links TRBV28 to TRBJ2-5, with a weak D call TRBD2 (5 bases). The CDR3 runs 14 residues. The germline V and J ends were trimmed by 5 bases and 4 bases, with 14 bases remaining between them. Germline CDR1 reads MDHEN; CDR2 reads SYDVKM. For the CDR3, the DNA is TGTGCCAGCAGTCTGACTCCGGCGGGAGAGACCCAGTACTTC. Translating it yields CASSLTPAGETQYF.

The table lists this clone with a few counts. The chain carries TRBV6-8 and TRBJ2-2; 14 nucleotides line up with TRBD2. The J segment lost 11 bases and the V segment lost 7 bases, leaving 9 bases of the junction unmatched. The CDR3 extends over 15 amino acids. Germline assignment: CDR1 MNHGY and CDR2 SAAAGT. CDR3 DNA: TGTGCCAGCATTTCGGGACTAGCGGGAGTAGGTGAGCTGTTTTTT. Protein sequence: CASISGLAGVGELFF.

The chain joins TRBV13 to TRBJ2-1; 11 positions agree with TRBD2. The trim removed 4 bases at V and 8 bases at J, leaving 7 bases unmatched. The CDR3 contains 15 residues. Germline CDR1 and CDR2: PRHDT and FYEKMQ (reference sequence). The CDR3 sequence is CASSSLAGVGDEQFF. CDR3 nucleotide sequence: TGTGCCAGCAGCTCACTAGCGGGAGTAGGTGATGAGCAGTTCTTC.